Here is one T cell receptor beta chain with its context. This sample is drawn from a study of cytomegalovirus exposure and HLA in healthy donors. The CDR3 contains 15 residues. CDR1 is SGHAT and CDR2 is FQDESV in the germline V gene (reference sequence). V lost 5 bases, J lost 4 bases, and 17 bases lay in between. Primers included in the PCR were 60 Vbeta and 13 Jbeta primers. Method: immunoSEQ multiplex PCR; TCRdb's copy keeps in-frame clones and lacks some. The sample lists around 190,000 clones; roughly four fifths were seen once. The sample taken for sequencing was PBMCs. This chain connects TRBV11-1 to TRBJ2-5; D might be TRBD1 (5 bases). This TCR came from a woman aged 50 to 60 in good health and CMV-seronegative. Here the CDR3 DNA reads TGTGCCAGCAGCCCGAAGACAGCCTTAGGAGAGACCCAGTACTTC. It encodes CASSPKTALGETQYF.